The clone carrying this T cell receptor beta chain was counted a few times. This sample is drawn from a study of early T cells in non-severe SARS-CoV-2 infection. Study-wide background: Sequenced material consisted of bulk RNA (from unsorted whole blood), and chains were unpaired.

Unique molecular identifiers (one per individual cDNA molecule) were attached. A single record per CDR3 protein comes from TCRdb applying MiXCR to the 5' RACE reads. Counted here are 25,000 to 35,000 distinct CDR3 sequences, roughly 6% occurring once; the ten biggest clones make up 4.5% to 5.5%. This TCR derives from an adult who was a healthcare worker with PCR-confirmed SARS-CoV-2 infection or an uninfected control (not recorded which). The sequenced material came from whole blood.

The CDR3 here is CASQMGQAMVWSTGELFF. The CDR3 DNA is TGTGCCAGCCAGATGGGACAGGCCATGGTGTGGAGCACCGGGGAGCTGTTTTTT. J is TRBJ2-2 and V is TRBV6-1; 8 bases are a match to TRBD1. The CDR3 sequence is 18 residues long. From germline, CDR1 is MNHNS and CDR2 SASEGT. V shed 8 bases and J 4 bases; nucleotides not matched to a gene: 18.